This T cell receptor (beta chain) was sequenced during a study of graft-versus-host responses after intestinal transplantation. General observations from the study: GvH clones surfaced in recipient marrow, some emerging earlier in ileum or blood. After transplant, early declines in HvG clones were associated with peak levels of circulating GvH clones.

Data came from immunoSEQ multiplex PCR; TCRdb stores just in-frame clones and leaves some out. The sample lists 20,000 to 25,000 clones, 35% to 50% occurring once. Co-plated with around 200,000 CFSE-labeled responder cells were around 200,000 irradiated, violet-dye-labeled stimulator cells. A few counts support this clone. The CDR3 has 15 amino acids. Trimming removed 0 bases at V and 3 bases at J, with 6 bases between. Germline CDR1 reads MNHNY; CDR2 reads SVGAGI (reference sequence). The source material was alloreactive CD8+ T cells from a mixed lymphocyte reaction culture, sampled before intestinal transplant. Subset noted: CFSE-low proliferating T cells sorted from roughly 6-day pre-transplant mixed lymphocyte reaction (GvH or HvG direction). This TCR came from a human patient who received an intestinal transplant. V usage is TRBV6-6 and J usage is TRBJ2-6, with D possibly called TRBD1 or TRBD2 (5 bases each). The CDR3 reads CASSYSGVGANVLTF. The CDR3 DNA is TGTGCCAGCAGTTACTCGGGGGTTGGGGCCAACGTCCTGACTTTC.